This T cell receptor beta chain is from a study of shared clonotypes between healthy human individuals. Worth noting for this clone: Additional DNA sequences in this sample encode the identical CDR3.

Researchers divided each subset's genomic DNA evenly across several immunoSEQ plates. Only in-frame clones appear in the TCRdb table, and some are missing; sequencing was by immunoSEQ multiplex PCR. The table includes about 560,000 clones, around 78% detected once. With 6 bases removed from V and 5 bases from J, the gap between germline ends came to 10 bases. In germline, CDR1 is SGHTA, CDR2 FQGNSA. The CDR3 consists of 12 residues. V gene TRBV7-2 combines with J gene TRBJ1-2; D is possibly TRBD1 (6 bases). The sample comprised PBMCs. The receptor was isolated from a woman in her thirties or forties in good health. Some clones in this sample may be carry-over from other donors' samples. The CDR3 DNA reads TGTGCCAGCAGTATACAGGGTTATGGCTACACCTTC. Translation: CASSIQGYGYTF.